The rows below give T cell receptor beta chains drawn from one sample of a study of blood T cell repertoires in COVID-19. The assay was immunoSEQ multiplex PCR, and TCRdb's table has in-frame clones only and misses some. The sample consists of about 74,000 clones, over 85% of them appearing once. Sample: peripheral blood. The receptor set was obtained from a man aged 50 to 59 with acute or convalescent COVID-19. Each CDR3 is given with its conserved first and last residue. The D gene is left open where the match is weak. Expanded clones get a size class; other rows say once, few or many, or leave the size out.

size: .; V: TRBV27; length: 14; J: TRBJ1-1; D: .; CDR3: CASSPAGVNTEAFF; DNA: TGTGCCAGCAGTCCGGCAGGGGTGAACACTGAAGCTTTCTTT
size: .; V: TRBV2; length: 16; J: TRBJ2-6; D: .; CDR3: CASGPGLGTGANVLTF; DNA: TGTGCCAGCGGCCCAGGGCTTGGCACTGGGGCCAACGTCCTGACTTTC
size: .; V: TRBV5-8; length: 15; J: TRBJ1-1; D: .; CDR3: CASSSRTDMNTEAFF; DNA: TGTGCCAGCAGCTCACGGACAGACATGAACACTGAAGCTTTCTTT
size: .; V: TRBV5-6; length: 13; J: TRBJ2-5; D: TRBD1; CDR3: CASTLTGVETQYF; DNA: TGTGCCAGCACCTTGACAGGGGTAGAGACCCAGTACTTC
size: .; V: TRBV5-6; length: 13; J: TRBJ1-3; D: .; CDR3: CASSLGQGNTIYF; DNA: TGTGCCAGCAGCTTGGGACAGGGAAACACCATATATTTT
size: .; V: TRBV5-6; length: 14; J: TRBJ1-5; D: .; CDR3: CASSLAPGGRPQHF; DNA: TGTGCCAGCAGCTTGGCCCCCGGGGGACGGCCCCAGCATTTT
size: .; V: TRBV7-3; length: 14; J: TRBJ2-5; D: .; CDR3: CASSAAGGQETQYF; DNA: TGTGCCAGCAGCGCGGCCGGGGGCCAAGAGACCCAGTACTTC
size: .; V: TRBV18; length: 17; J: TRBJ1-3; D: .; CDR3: CASSLRDLTFSGNTIYF; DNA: TGTGCCAGCTCACTGCGGGACCTTACCTTCTCTGGAAACACCATATATTTT
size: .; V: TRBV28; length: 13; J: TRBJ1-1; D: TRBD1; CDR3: CASSFEGASEAFF; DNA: TGTGCCAGCAGTTTCGAGGGGGCGTCTGAAGCTTTCTTT
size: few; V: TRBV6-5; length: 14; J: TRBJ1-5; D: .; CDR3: CASSFQGDNQPQHF; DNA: TGTGCCAGCAGCTTCCAAGGGGATAATCAGCCCCAGCATTTT
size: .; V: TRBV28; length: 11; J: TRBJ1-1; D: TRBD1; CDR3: CASSSDREAFF; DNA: TGTGCCAGCAGCTCGGACAGGGAAGCTTTCTTT
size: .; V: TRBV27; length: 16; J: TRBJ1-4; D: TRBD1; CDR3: CASSSDRDGSDEKLFF; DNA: TGTGCCAGCAGCTCGGACAGGGACGGGTCCGATGAAAAACTGTTTTTT
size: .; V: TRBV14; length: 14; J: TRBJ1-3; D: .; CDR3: CASTPGASGNTIYF; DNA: TGTGCCAGCACTCCGGGAGCTTCTGGAAACACCATATATTTT
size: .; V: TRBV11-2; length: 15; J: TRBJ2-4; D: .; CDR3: CASSLSFQAAYIQYF; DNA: TGTGCCAGCAGCTTATCTTTTCAGGCCGCCTACATTCAGTACTTC
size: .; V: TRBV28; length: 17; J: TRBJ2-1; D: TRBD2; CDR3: CASSLRSSGRSGNEQFF; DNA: TGTGCCAGCAGTTTGAGGAGTAGCGGGAGATCGGGCAATGAGCAGTTCTTC
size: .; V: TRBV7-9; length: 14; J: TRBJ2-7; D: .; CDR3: CASSLAPATYEQYF; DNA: TGTGCCAGCAGCTTAGCTCCAGCGACCTACGAGCAGTACTTC
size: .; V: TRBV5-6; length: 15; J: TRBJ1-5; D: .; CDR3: CASSLGGYSNQPQHF; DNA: TGTGCCAGCAGCCTAGGGGGATATAGCAATCAGCCCCAGCATTTT
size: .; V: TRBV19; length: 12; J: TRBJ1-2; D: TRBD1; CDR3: CASSQGDYGYTF; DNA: TGTGCCAGTAGCCAGGGGGACTATGGCTACACCTTC
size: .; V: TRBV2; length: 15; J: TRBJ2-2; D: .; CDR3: CASSVNGGDTGELFF; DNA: TGTGCCAGCAGTGTTAACGGGGGAGACACCGGGGAGCTGTTTTTT
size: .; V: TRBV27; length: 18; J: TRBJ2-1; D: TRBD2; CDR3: CASSLIPGTSGNFDEQFF; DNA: TGTGCCAGCAGTTTAATCCCCGGGACTAGCGGGAATTTCGATGAGCAGTTCTTC
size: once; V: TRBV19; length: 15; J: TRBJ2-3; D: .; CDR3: CASSIVGPEQDTQYF; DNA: TGTGCCAGTAGTATAGTTGGCCCAGAACAAGATACGCAGTATTTT
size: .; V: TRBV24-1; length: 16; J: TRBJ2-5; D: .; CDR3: CATSAPGTGVGETQYF; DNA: TGTGCCACCAGTGCACCGGGAACCGGGGTTGGGGAGACCCAGTACTTC
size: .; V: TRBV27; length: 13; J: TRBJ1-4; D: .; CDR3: CASSLLAGPKLFF; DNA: TGTGCCAGCAGTCTACTGGCAGGCCCAAAACTGTTTTTT
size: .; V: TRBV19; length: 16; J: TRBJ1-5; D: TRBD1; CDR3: CASSRTGLNSNQPQHF; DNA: TGTGCCAGTAGTAGGACAGGGCTAAATAGCAATCAGCCCCAGCATTTT
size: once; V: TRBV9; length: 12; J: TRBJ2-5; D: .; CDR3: CASGRTFETQYF; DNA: TGTGCCAGCGGGAGGACATTTGAGACCCAGTACTTC
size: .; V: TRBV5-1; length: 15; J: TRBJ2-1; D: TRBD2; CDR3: CASSLAAGDFNEQFF; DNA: TGCGCCAGCAGCTTGGCAGCGGGAGACTTCAATGAGCAGTTCTTC
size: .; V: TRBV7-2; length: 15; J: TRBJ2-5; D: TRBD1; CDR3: CASSLAPGQEETQYF; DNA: TGTGCCAGCAGCTTAGCCCCGGGACAGGAAGAGACCCAGTACTTC
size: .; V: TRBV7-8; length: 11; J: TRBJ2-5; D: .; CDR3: CASSQLETQYF; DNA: TGTGCCAGCAGTCAATTAGAGACCCAGTACTTC